Included here is one T cell receptor (beta chain) sequence, with context. Its cognate antigen is unknown. Germline V lookup: CDR1 SGHTA, CDR2 FQGNSA. CDR3 length: 15 amino acids. V was cut by 3 bases and J by 3 bases, with 14 bases left in between. Profiled with immunoSEQ multiplex PCR; TCRdb holds only in-frame clones, not every one. This sample has tens of thousands of clones, with roughly 90% found just once. This specimen comes from a study of identifying expanded T cells in peripheral blood. Notes on the study in general: Differentially abundant clones: 1 to 1.5 between replicates, 16.4 at approximately 13 days, 19 at four.

The sequencing input was blood. The receptor comes from a person aged 18 to 75 in good health. V is TRBV7-2 and J is TRBJ1-1, with a tentative D call TRBD1 (5 bases). CDR3 bases: TGTGCCAGCAGCTTGATCTGGGGGGGGGACACTGAAGCTTTCTTT. Protein product: CASSLIWGGDTEAFF.